This T cell receptor beta chain originates from a study of blood T cell repertoires in COVID-19. Study-wide background: Acute and convalescent COVID-19 specimens originated in the United States, Italy and Spain.

Germline CDR1 reads SGHRS; CDR2 reads YFSETQ. Between the trimmed V and J ends, which lost 5 bases and 5 bases, there was a span of 11 bases. This CDR3 has 12 residues. The authors' processing: Amplification of reference gene primers provided the estimated nucleated cell counts. Sequencing used immunoSEQ multiplex PCR; TCRdb keeps in-frame clones, though not all of them. That table is the source of V, J and clone size, and D and trimming were worked out from the DNA. The sample shows hundreds of thousands of clones, approximately 89% of them seen only once. Categorization into cohorts depended on clinical history that participants reported. Recovery among Cohort 3 donors was established by two negative PCRs, clearance, or symptom resolution.

The source material was PBMCs or T cells enriched from blood (not recorded which). The chain is built from TRBV5-1 and TRBJ2-7, with D perhaps TRBD2 (5 bases). This receptor was obtained from a woman aged 40 to 49 who had recovered from COVID-19. CDR3 in amino acids: CASREADHEQYF. For the CDR3, the DNA is TGCGCCAGCAGGGAGGCCGACCACGAGCAGTACTTC.